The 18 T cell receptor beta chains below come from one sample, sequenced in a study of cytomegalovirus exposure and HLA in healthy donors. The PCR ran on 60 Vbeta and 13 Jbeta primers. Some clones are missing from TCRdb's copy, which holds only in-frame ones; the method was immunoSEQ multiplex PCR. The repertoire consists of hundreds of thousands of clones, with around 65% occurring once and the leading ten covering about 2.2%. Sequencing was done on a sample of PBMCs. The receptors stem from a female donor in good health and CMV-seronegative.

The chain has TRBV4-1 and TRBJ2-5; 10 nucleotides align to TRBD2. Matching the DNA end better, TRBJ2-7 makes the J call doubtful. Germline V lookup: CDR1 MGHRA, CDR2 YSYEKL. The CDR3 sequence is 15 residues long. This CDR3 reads CASSQASGRRYEQYF. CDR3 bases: TGCGCCAGCAGCCAAGCTAGCGGGAGACGCTACGAGCAGTACTTC.

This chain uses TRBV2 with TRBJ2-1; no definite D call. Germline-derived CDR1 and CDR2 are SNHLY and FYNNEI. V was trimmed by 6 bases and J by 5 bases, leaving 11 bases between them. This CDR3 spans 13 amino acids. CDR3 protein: CASRPDTNNEQFF. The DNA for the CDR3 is TGTGCCAGCAGGCCCGACACCAACAATGAGCAGTTCTTC.

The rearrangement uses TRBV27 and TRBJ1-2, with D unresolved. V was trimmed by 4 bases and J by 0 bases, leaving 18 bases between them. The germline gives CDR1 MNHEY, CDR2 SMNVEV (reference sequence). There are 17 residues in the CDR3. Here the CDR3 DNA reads TGTGCCAGCAGTTCCGTAAGACACGCAGATTCTAACTATGGCTACACCTTC. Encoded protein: CASSSVRHADSNYGYTF.

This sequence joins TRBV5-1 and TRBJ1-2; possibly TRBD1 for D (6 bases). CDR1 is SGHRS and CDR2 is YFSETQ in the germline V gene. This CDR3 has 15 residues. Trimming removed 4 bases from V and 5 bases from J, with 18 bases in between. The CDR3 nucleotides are TGCGCCAGCAGCCTGGACAGCACTAAGGGGTATGGCTACACCTTC. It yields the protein CASSLDSTKGYGYTF.

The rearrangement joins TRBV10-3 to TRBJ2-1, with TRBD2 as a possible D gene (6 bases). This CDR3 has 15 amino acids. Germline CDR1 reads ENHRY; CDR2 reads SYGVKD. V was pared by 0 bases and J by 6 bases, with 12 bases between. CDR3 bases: TGTGCCATCAGTGAGTCGTCACGGGAGTTCAATGAGCAGTTCTTC. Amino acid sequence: CAISESSREFNEQFF.

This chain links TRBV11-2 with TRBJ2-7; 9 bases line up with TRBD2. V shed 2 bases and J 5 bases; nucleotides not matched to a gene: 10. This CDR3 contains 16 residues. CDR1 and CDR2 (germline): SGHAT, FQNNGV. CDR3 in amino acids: CASSLLAGGLPNEQYF. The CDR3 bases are TGTGCCAGCAGCTTACTCGCGGGAGGGCTCCCGAACGAGCAGTACTTC.

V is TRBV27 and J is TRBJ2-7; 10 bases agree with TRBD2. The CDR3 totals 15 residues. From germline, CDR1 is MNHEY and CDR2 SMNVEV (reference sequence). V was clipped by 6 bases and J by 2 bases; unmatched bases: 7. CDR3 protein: CASSVGTSEAYEQYF. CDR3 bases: TGTGCCAGCAGCGTTGGGACTAGCGAGGCCTACGAGCAGTACTTC.

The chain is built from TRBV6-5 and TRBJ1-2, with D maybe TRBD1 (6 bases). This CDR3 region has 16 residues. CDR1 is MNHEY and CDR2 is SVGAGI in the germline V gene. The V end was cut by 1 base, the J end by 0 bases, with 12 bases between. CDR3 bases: TGTGCCAGCAGTTACTTTGTGGACAGTACTAACTATGGCTACACCTTC. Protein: CASSYFVDSTNYGYTF.

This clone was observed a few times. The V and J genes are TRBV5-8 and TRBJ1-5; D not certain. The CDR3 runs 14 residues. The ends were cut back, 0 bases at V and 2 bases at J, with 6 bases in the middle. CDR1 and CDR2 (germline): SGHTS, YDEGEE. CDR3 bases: TGTGCCAGCAGCTTGGACGGAGGCAATCAGCCCCAGCATTTT. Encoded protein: CASSLDGGNQPQHF. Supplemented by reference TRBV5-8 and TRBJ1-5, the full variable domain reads EAGVTQSPTHLIKTRGQQATLRCSPISGHTSVYWYQQALGLGLQFLLWYDEGEERNRGNFPPRFSGRQFPNYSSELNVNALELEDSALYLCASSLDGGNQPQHFGDGTRLSIL.

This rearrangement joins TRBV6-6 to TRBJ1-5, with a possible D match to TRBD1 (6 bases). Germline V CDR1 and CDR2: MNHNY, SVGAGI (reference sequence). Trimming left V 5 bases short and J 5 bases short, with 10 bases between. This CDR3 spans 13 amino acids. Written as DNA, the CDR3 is TGTGCCAGCAGTCAGGACAGCGATCAGCCCCAGCATTTT. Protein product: CASSQDSDQPQHF.

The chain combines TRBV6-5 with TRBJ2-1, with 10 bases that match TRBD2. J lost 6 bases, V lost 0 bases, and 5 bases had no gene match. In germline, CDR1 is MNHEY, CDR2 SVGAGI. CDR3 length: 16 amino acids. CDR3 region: CASSYSGLAGVNEQFF. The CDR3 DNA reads TGTGCCAGCAGTTACTCAGGCCTAGCGGGGGTCAATGAGCAGTTCTTC.

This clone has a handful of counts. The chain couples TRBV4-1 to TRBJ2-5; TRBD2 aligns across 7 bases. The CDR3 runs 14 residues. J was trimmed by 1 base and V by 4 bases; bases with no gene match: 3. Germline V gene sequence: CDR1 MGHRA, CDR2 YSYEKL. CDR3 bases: TGCGCCAGCAGCCCCGGGGGGATCCAAGAGACCCAGTACTTC. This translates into CASSPGGIQETQYF.

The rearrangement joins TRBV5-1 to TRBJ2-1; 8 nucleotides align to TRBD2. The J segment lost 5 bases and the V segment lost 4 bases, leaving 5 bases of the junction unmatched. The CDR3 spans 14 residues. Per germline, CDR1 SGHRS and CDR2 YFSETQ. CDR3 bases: TGCGCCAGCAGCGATGGGACTAGGAACAATGAGCAGTTCTTC. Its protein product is CASSDGTRNNEQFF.

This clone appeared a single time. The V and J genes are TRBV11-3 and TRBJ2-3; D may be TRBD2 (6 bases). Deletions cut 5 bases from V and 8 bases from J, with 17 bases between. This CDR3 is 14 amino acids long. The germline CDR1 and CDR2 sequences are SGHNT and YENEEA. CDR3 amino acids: CASSQEGREGTQYF. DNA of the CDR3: TGTGCCAGCAGCCAGGAGGGGCGGGAAGGTACGCAGTATTTT.

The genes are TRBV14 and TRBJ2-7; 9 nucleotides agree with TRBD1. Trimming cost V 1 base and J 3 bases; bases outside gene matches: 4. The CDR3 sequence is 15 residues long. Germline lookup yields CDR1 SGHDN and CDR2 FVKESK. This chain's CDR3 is CASSQGTGDIYEQYF. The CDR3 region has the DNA TGTGCCAGCAGCCAAGGGACAGGGGATATCTACGAGCAGTACTTC.

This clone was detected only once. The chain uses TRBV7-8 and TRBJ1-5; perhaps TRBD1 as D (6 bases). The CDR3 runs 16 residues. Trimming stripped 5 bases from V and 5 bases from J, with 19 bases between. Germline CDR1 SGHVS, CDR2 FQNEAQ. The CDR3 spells CASSRLTGSKDQPQHF. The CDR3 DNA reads TGTGCCAGCAGCCGACTCACAGGGTCCAAGGATCAGCCCCAGCATTTT. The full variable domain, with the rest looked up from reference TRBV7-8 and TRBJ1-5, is GAGVSQSPRYKVAKRGQDVALRCDPISGHVSLFWYQQALGQGPEFLTYFQNEAQLDKSGLPSDRFFAERPEGSVSTLKIQRTQQEDSAVYLCASSRLTGSKDQPQHFGDGTRLSIL.

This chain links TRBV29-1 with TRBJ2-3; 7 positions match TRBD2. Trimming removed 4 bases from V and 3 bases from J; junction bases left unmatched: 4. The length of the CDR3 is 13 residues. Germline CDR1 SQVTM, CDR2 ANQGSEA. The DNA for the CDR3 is TGCAGCGTTGGGGGCGGGAGAACAGATACGCAGTATTTT. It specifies CSVGGGRTDTQYF.

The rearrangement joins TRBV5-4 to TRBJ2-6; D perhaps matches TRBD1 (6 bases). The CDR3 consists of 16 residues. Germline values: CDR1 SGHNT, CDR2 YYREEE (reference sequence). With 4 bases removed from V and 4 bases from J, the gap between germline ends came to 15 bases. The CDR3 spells CASSASSGAGANVLTF. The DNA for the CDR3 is TGTGCCAGCAGCGCAAGTTCAGGGGCGGGGGCCAACGTCCTGACTTTC.